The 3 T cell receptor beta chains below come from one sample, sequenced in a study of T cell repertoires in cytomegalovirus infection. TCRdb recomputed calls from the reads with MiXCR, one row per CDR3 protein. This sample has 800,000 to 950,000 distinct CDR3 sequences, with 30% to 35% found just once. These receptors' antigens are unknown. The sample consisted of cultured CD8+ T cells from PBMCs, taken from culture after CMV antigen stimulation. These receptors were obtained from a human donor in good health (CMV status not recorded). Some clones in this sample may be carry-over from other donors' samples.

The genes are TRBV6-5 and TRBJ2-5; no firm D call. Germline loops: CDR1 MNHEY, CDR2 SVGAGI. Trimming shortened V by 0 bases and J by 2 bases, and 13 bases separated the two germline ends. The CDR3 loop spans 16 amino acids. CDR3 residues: CASSYSGPGPQETQYF. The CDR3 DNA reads TGTGCCAGCAGTTACTCCGGGCCGGGCCCACAAGAGACCCAGTACTTC.

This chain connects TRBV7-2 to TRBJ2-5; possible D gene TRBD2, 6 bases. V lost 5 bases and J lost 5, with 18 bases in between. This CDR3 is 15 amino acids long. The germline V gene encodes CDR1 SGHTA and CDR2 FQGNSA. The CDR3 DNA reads TGTGCCAGCAGCCCCGGTGGAGGGATAGAGGAGACCCAGTACTTC. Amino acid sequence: CASSPGGGIEETQYF. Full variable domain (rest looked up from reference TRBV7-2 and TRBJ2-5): GAGVSQSPSNKVTEKGKDVELRCDPISGHTALYWYRQSLGQGLEFLIYFQGNSAPDKSGLPSDRFSAERTGGSVSTLTIQRTQQEDSAVYLCASSPGGGIEETQYFGPGTRLLVL.

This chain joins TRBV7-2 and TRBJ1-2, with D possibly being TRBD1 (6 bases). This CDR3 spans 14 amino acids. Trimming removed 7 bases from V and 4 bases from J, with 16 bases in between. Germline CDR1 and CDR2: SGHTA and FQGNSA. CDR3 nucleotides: TGTGCCAGCACCTTCGGGGGGGGCCTCTATGGCTACACCTTC. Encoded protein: CASTFGGGLYGYTF.